This T cell receptor (beta chain) comes out of a study of T cells in narcolepsy. The V gene end was trimmed by 5 bases and the J gene end by 0 bases; junction bases not matched to a gene: 6. Germline CDR1 and CDR2: LNHDA and SQIVND (reference sequence). This CDR3 contains 15 residues. The method was immunoSEQ multiplex PCR; TCRdb's version includes in-frame clones alone and lacks a portion of them. The table records about 30,000 clones, around 83% of them present only once. The V call is TRBV19, the J call TRBJ1-1; 7 positions match TRBD1. Input material: memory (CD45RA-) CD4+ T cells from blood. The receptor was isolated from a human donor in good health. The DNA for the CDR3 is TGTGCCAGTAGTCCAAAGACAGGGTTGAACACTGAAGCTTTCTTT. Encoded protein: CASSPKTGLNTEAFF.